What follows is one TCR beta chain and its context. Its antigen remains unidentified. Researchers prepared the TRB cDNA libraries using 5' RACE with UMI labels. TCRdb re-called the 5' RACE reads and gives one entry per CDR3 protein, without DNA. This table lists around 66,000 distinct CDR3 sequences. The record originates from a study of CXCR3-negative and CXCR3-positive naive CD8 T cells. CDR3 size: 17 residues. Germline V gene lookup returns CDR1 MDHEN and CDR2 SYDVKM. Whole-study findings and limits: Both naive subsets had comparably high diversity; memory CD8+ cells much lower. Post-cryopreservation CXCR3 expression was partly diminished, and the bulk of assays employed fresh PBMCs. Naive CXCR3-positive and CXCR3-negative cells shared similar TRBV-TRBJ usage, unlike memory cells. Naive CXCR3-positive cells had TRB CDR3s more hydrophobic than those of CXCR3-negative naive cells.

CD45RO-CCR7+CD27+CD95- defined naive CD8+ T cells. V is TRBV28 and J is TRBJ2-1; TCRdb's D gene call, TRBD2, goes unchecked for lack of DNA. The clonotype was recovered from a human donor in good health. Some clones in this sample may be carry-over from other donors' samples. The specimen was naive CXCR3+ CD8+ T cells from blood. Sample subset: CD45RO-CCR7+CD27+CD95- naive CD8+ T cells expressing CXCR3 (TNR3+). The CDR3 is CASSSGLAGDSYNEQFF.